The 26 T cell receptor beta chains listed next were all sequenced from one sample in a study of shared clonotypes between healthy human individuals. Measured with immunoSEQ multiplex PCR; TCRdb has only the in-frame clones, and not every one. The sample holds approximately 1.5 million clones; about 98.5% are singletons and the top ten take approximately 0.4%. The sequencing sample was made of naive CD4+ T cells sorted from blood. The subset was: CD45RA+ positively selected. The receptors stem from a man aged 25 to 45 in good health.

The gene calls are TRBV7-2 and TRBJ2-7; TRBD2 aligns across 7 bases. Losses at the gene ends were 5 bases for V and 5 bases for J; bases not matched to a gene: 6. The germline CDR1 and CDR2 sequences are SGHTA and FQGNSA. CDR3 length equals 13 residues. The chain's CDR3 is CASSTRTRNEQYF. The CDR3, as DNA: TGTGCCAGCAGCACCCGGACTAGAAACGAGCAGTACTTC.

Turning to this clone: Different DNA sequences within this sample yield the same CDR3. The chain carries TRBV5-6 and TRBJ2-5; D gene unclear. The CDR3 runs to 13 residues. V lost 0 bases and J 2 bases, leaving 5 bases between the germline ends. The germline gives CDR1 SGHDT, CDR2 YYEEEE. The CDR3 DNA reads TGTGCCAGCAGCTTGGGCAGGCAAGAGACCCAGTACTTC. It specifies CASSLGRQETQYF.

The chain has TRBV10-3 and TRBJ2-3; the D call may be TRBD1 or TRBD2 (5 bases each). Between the trimmed V and J ends, which lost 9 bases and 0 bases, there was a span of 10 bases. This CDR3 contains 13 residues. Per the germline V gene, CDR1 is ENHRY and CDR2 is SYGVKD. The CDR3 sequence: CAIGDASTDTQYF. CDR3 nucleotides: TGTGCCATTGGGGACGCCAGCACAGATACGCAGTATTTT.

The chain employs TRBV20-1 and TRBJ2-7; no clear D gene. The V and J ends lost 5 bases and 5 bases respectively, with 7 bases between them. The CDR3 sequence is 10 residues long. Germline V CDR1 and CDR2: DFQATT, SNEGSKA (reference sequence). CDR3 residues: CSAADNEQYF. CDR3 in DNA: TGCAGTGCTGCTGACAACGAGCAGTACTTC.

This clone came up once. The genes are TRBV20-1 and TRBJ2-7; D is undetermined. The germline gives CDR1 DFQATT, CDR2 SNEGSKA (reference sequence). The CDR3 is 11 residues long. Trimming took off 2 bases at V and 10 bases at J, with 12 bases between the two ends. The CDR3: CSARSGPVQYF. The CDR3 coding sequence is TGCAGTGCTAGAAGTGGCCCGGTACAGTACTTC.

The chain employs TRBV7-2 and TRBJ2-3, with D perhaps TRBD2 (5 bases). The V and J ends lost 1 base and 4 bases respectively, with 15 bases between them. CDR3 length: 16 residues. The V gene's germline CDR1 is SGHTA and CDR2 FQGNSA. CDR3 sequence reads: CASSLVSGLDSDTQYF. The CDR3 DNA is TGTGCCAGCAGCTTAGTCTCTGGCTTGGACTCAGATACGCAGTATTTT.

The chain employs TRBV7-8 and TRBJ2-7; tentatively, D is TRBD2 (6 bases). V was cut by 5 bases and J by 3 bases, with 17 bases left in between. CDR3 length equals 15 residues. Germline V CDR1 and CDR2: SGHVS, FQNEAQ. The CDR3 here is CASSQRPGVSYEQYF. In DNA form, the CDR3 reads TGTGCCAGCAGCCAACGTCCGGGGGTTAGCTACGAGCAGTACTTC.

The chain recombines TRBV5-6 with TRBJ2-7; no clear D gene. Germline CDR1 is SGHDT and CDR2 is YYEEEE. The CDR3 sequence is 15 residues long. The V gene lost 0 bases and the J gene lost 0 bases, with 10 bases spanning the gap. In DNA form, the CDR3 reads TGTGCCAGCAGCTTGGCCGCCACCCCCTCCTACGAGCAGTACTTC. Its protein is CASSLAATPSYEQYF. Variable domain in full (rest from reference TRBV5-6 and TRBJ2-7): DAGVTQSPTHLIKTRGQQVTLRCSPKSGHDTVSWYQQALGQGPQFIFQYYEEEERQRGNFPDRFSGHQFPNYSSELNVNALLLGDSALYLCASSLAATPSYEQYFGPGTRLTVT.

The V gene is TRBV11-3, the J gene TRBJ2-7; maybe TRBD1 (6 bases). The germline V gene encodes CDR1 SGHNT and CDR2 YENEEA. Trimming left V 2 bases short and J 12 bases short, with 20 bases between. The CDR3 has 14 residues. DNA for the CDR3: TGTGCCAGCAGCTTAACTGATGGACAGATTAAGGTGTACTTC. As protein: CASSLTDGQIKVYF.

The chain combines TRBV28 with TRBJ1-2; 7 bases are shared with TRBD1. Germline CDR1 MDHEN, CDR2 SYDVKM. The CDR3 has 17 residues. With V trimmed by 4 bases and J by 2 bases, 13 bases remained unmatched. CDR3 protein: CASSSFDRVSPNYGYTF. Here the CDR3 DNA reads TGTGCCAGCAGTTCATTTGACAGGGTTTCCCCCAACTATGGCTACACCTTC.

This clone was seen just once. The chain links TRBV7-6 to TRBJ2-3; D unclear. Trimming pared 0 bases from V and 5 bases from J, leaving 18 bases between. This CDR3 region has 17 residues. Germline V gene data show CDR1 as SGHVS and CDR2 as FNYEAQ. The DNA for the CDR3 is TGTGCCAGCAGCTTAGCGGGGTGGAGTAGCCTCCTAGATACGCAGTATTTT. Its translation: CASSLAGWSSLLDTQYF.

The J gene is TRBJ1-2, the V gene TRBV6-5; D is undetermined. V was shortened by 1 base and J by 4 bases, with 10 bases between the two germline ends. This CDR3 contains 14 residues. Germline V lookup: CDR1 MNHEY, CDR2 SVGAGI. CDR3 sequence (DNA): TGTGCCAGCAGTTACTGGTCAGAGGGCTATGGCTACACCTTC. This codes for CASSYWSEGYGYTF.

V is TRBV7-8 and J is TRBJ2-1; D remains unclear. CDR1 is SGHVS and CDR2 is FQNEAQ in the germline V gene. Deletions cut 0 bases from V and 0 bases from J, with 9 bases between. The CDR3 runs to 16 residues. The CDR3 region is CASSLAHPRSYNEQFF. The CDR3 DNA sequence: TGTGCCAGCAGCTTAGCGCACCCCCGCTCCTACAATGAGCAGTTCTTC.

V and J are TRBV19 and TRBJ2-1; 12 nucleotides match TRBD2. The trim removed 5 bases at V and 4 bases at J, leaving 6 bases unmatched. Germline lookup yields CDR1 LNHDA and CDR2 SQIVND (reference sequence). There are 16 residues in the CDR3. The CDR3 nucleotides read TGTGCCAGTAGTGTGACTAGCGGGAGACAATACAATGAGCAGTTCTTC. Amino acids: CASSVTSGRQYNEQFF.

V gene TRBV6-5 combines with J gene TRBJ2-5, with TRBD2 matching 8 bases. The ends lost 0 bases at V and 7 bases at J; junction bases unmatched: 7. Germline V lookup: CDR1 MNHEY, CDR2 SVGAGI. The CDR3 is 15 amino acids. DNA of the CDR3: TGTGCCAGCAGTTACTCGGATCGCGCGGGGGGGACCCAGTACTTC. Protein product: CASSYSDRAGGTQYF.

The chain carries TRBV5-1 and TRBJ1-4, with 10 positions matching TRBD1. The germline V gene has CDR1 SGHRS and CDR2 YFSETQ. V lost 4 bases to trimming and J lost 7 bases; unmatched junction nucleotides: 10. The CDR3 has 16 amino acids. The CDR3 here is CASSPGSTGGIEKLFF. Here the CDR3 DNA reads TGCGCCAGCAGCCCGGGCTCGACAGGGGGCATTGAAAAACTGTTTTTT. Full variable domain (missing parts from reference TRBV5-1 and TRBJ1-4): KAGVTQTPRYLIKTRGQQVTLSCSPISGHRSVSWYQQTPGQGLQFLFEYFSETQRNKGNFPGRFSGRQFSNSRSEMNVSTLELGDSALYLCASSPGSTGGIEKLFFGSGTQLSVL.

The chain is built from TRBV6-1 and TRBJ2-7; 7 nucleotides align to TRBD2. CDR1 MNHNS and CDR2 SASEGT come from the germline V gene. Unmatched junction bases numbered 15, after V lost 4 bases and J lost 6 bases. This CDR3 spans 16 amino acids. CDR3 sequence (DNA): TGTGCCAGCAGTGTGGGCGGGGGAGGCCCTGTGGGCGAGCAGTACTTC. Amino acid sequence: CASSVGGGGPVGEQYF.

The V gene is TRBV28, the J gene TRBJ2-1, with TRBD2 as a possible D gene (5 bases). This CDR3 has 15 amino acids. Germline V gene data show CDR1 as MDHEN and CDR2 as SYDVKM. Trimming took off 8 bases at V and 6 bases at J, with 20 bases between the two ends. The CDR3 coding sequence is TGTGCCAGCCAGTCGGCAGCGGAGAACATCAATGAGCAGTTCTTC. This translates into CASQSAAENINEQFF.

The rearrangement uses TRBV29-1 and TRBJ1-2, with unresolved D. This CDR3 region has 14 residues. The ends were cut back, 6 bases at V and 4 bases at J, with 18 bases in the middle. Germline loops: CDR1 SQVTM, CDR2 ANQGSEA. The CDR3 here is CSVAHKATSYGYTF. The CDR3 DNA is TGCAGCGTGGCCCATAAGGCCACCTCCTATGGCTACACCTTC.

The chain couples TRBV19 to TRBJ1-5; D remains unclear. This CDR3 comprises 13 residues. Germline V gives CDR1 LNHDA, CDR2 SQIVND (reference sequence). V was trimmed by 3 bases and J by 4 bases, leaving 7 bases between them. The CDR3 is CASSIRLNQPQHF. In DNA form, the CDR3 reads TGTGCCAGTAGTATTAGGTTGAATCAGCCCCAGCATTTT.

The chain has TRBV6-5 and TRBJ1-1, with 7 bases lining up with TRBD1. The germline V gene has CDR1 MNHEY and CDR2 SVGAGI. After removal of 6 bases from V and 4 bases from J, the junction contained 5 bases not matched to a gene. The CDR3 is made up of 13 amino acids. The chain's CDR3 is CASSRQGITEAFF. As DNA, the CDR3 is TGTGCCAGCAGCCGACAGGGAATCACTGAAGCTTTCTTT.

The chain uses TRBV29-1 and TRBJ2-5, with D uncertain. V was trimmed by 7 bases and J by 4 bases, leaving 13 bases between them. The CDR3 contains 12 residues. Germline CDR1 is SQVTM and CDR2 is ANQGSEA. In DNA form, the CDR3 reads TGCAGCGGCCTAGGAAGGGCAGAGACCCAGTACTTC. It translates to CSGLGRAETQYF.

The count of this clone is one. Other DNA sequences within the sample encode an identical CDR3. The chain recombines TRBV6-1 with TRBJ1-5; D not certain. The CDR3 is 13 amino acids. Germline-derived CDR1 and CDR2 are MNHNS and SASEGT. V gave up 1 base and J gave up 3 bases, with 4 bases separating them. The CDR3 coding sequence is TGTGCCAGCAGTGAAGGCTACAATCAGCCCCAGCATTTT. Translation gives CASSEGYNQPQHF.

The gene calls are TRBV6-1 and TRBJ1-5, with a weak D call TRBD1 (6 bases). The V end was cut by 7 bases, the J end by 5 bases, with 15 bases between. Germline V CDR1 and CDR2: MNHNS, SASEGT. The CDR3 spans 14 residues. This CDR3 reads CASTPGHRDQPQHF. The CDR3 DNA reads TGTGCCAGCACTCCGGGACACCGAGATCAGCCCCAGCATTTT.

The chain uses TRBV5-5 and TRBJ2-5; D uncertain. The germline V and J ends were trimmed by 4 bases and 10 bases, with 11 bases remaining between them. Germline V gives CDR1 SGHKS, CDR2 YYEKEE (reference sequence). This CDR3 has 11 amino acids. CDR3 in DNA: TGTGCCAGCAGCAGCCGAGGCAACCAGTACTTC. Protein product: CASSSRGNQYF.

V usage is TRBV30 and J usage is TRBJ1-5; D is undetermined. The CDR3 runs 12 residues. Germline CDR1 reads GTSNPN; CDR2 reads SVGIG (reference sequence). Trimming pared 6 bases from V and 4 bases from J, leaving 10 bases between. CDR3: CACSTPNQPQHF. CDR3 nucleotide sequence: TGTGCCTGTTCGACACCGAATCAGCCCCAGCATTTT.